This entry describes one T cell receptor (beta chain). One Seattle source followed patients from active infection through their disease course. Original processing methods: Nucleated cell number was recorded as an estimate derived from reference gene primer amplification. Generated by immunoSEQ multiplex PCR, the TCRdb table keeps only in-frame clones and is missing some. The V and J calls and clone size were taken over from that table, and D and trimming were inferred from the DNA. The top ten hold about 5.2% of the sample, which has 250,000 or so clones, more than 75% seen once. The sample originates from a study of blood T cell repertoires in COVID-19. The length of the CDR3 is 14 residues. The V end lost 5 bases, the J end lost 4 bases, and 14 bases lay between the germline ends. Germline lookup yields CDR1 SEHNR and CDR2 FQNEAQ (reference sequence).

The chain combines TRBV7-9 with TRBJ1-2; D might be TRBD1 (5 bases). This clonotype was obtained from a woman aged 55-69 years with COVID-19, enrolled during active disease. Sequencing input: peripheral blood. The CDR3 coding sequence is TGTGCCAGCAGCGCAGTCGGGGGTGGCTATGGCTACACCTTC. It yields the protein CASSAVGGGYGYTF.